This entry concerns a single TCR beta chain. This sample was taken from a study of blood T cell repertoires in COVID-19. Unmatched junction bases numbered 9, after V lost 6 bases and J lost 5 bases. CDR1 MGHDK and CDR2 SYGVNS come from the germline V gene. This CDR3 comprises 14 residues. Original handling: Estimation of nucleated cell counts relied on the amplification of reference gene primers. Profiled with immunoSEQ multiplex PCR; TCRdb holds only in-frame clones, not every one. The D gene and trimming were derived from the DNA, and the V and J assignments and clone size from that table. The repertoire includes fewer than 300,000 clones, approximately 91% of them detected once, and approximately 2.6% sits in the top ten.

Sequenced material: peripheral blood. The V and J genes are TRBV25-1 and TRBJ1-2; 7 positions agree with TRBD1. The TCR originated in a person aged 18-29 years with COVID-19, enrolled during active disease. In nucleotides, the CDR3 is TGTGCCAGCAGCCCCGGGACAGCTCTTTATGGCTACACCTTC. It codes for CASSPGTALYGYTF.